The source of this TCR beta chain is a study of CD8 T cells in ankylosing spondylitis. Study outcomes and limitations: Disease-associated clones were reportedly significantly overrepresented in matched ankylosing spondylitis synovial fluid.

Generation of TCR beta libraries employed quantitative 5'-RACE incorporating molecular barcodes. TCRdb analysed the 5' RACE reads with MiXCR anew, one entry per CDR3 protein. The data contain about 170,000 distinct CDR3 sequences, around 20% of them singletons. This clonotype was found many times. Its antigen is as yet unknown. CDR1 is ENHRY, CDR2 SYGVKD, per germline. V was trimmed by 7 bases and J by 0 bases, leaving 10 bases between them. The CDR3 consists of 13 residues. This TCR was recovered from a male donor with ankylosing spondylitis or in good health (not recorded which). J is TRBJ2-7 and V is TRBV10-3; D is possibly TRBD1 (6 bases). Material for sequencing was blood, either unsorted or a sorted T cell fraction (not recorded which). CDR3 nucleotide sequence: TGTGCCATCAAACCGGACAGCTCCTACGAGCAGTACTTC. Protein product: CAIKPDSSYEQYF.